What follows are 24 T cell receptor beta chains derived from one specimen sequenced in a study of T cells in Graves' hyperthyroidism and ophthalmopathy. Amplification of TCR beta CDR3 regions was performed using RNA transcripts as template. The HTBI primer set drove a first-round RT-PCR of the TCR CDR3. TCRdb used MiXCR to reprocess the multiplex PCR reads, holding one entry per CDR3 protein. The profile covers about 590,000 distinct CDR3 sequences, with about 14% appearing a single time and roughly 7% taken by the ten largest. Sequenced material: blood. The source of these receptors is a woman aged 18 to 35 with Graves' ophthalmopathy.

In its sample, this clonotype was seen many times. The chain uses TRBV2 and TRBJ2-7; no definite D call. Per germline, CDR1 SNHLY and CDR2 FYNNEI. V gave up 4 bases and J gave up 5 bases, with 12 bases separating them. The CDR3 consists of 13 residues. The CDR3 spells CASSVSGKDEQYF. The CDR3 DNA reads as TGTGCCAGCAGTGTCTCTGGGAAGGACGAGCAGTACTTC.

This clonotype was counted at least ten times. The CDR3 protein is CASSPSNRAYEQYF. The CDR3 coding sequence is TGTGCCAGCTCACCAAGTAACAGGGCGTACGAGCAGTACTTC. The chain carries TRBV18 and TRBJ2-7; D possibly corresponds to TRBD1 (6 bases). The CDR3 is 14 residues long. Germline CDR1 and CDR2: KGHSH and LQKENI. V was pared by 2 bases and J by 4 bases, with 12 bases between.

At least ten counts were recorded for this clonotype. This sequence joins TRBV2 and TRBJ2-7, with a tentative D call TRBD2 (6 bases). The germline V gene has CDR1 SNHLY and CDR2 FYNNEI. Trimming left V 6 bases short and J 6 bases short, with 18 bases between. CDR3 length: 14 residues. The CDR3 loop reads CASSDLTSGVEQYF. In DNA, the CDR3 is TGTGCCAGCAGCGACTTAACATCGGGAGTCGAGCAGTACTTC. The whole variable domain, filled in from reference TRBV2 and TRBJ2-7, reads EPEVTQTPSHQVTQMGQEVILRCVPISNHLYFYWYRQILGQKVEFLVSFYNNEISEKSEIFDDQFSVERPDGSNFTLKIRSTKLEDSAMYFCASSDLTSGVEQYFGPGTRLTVT.

The CDR3 here is CASSQAGRGTDTQYF. The DNA for the CDR3 is TGTGCCAGCAGCCAAGCGGGACGGGGGACAGATACGCAGTATTTT. The chain couples TRBV14 to TRBJ2-3, with D possibly being TRBD2 (6 bases). The germline V gene encodes CDR1 SGHDN and CDR2 FVKESK. Trimming pared 1 base from V and 3 bases from J, leaving 11 bases between. This CDR3 contains 15 residues.

The chain combines TRBV20-1 with TRBJ2-7; TRBD1 matches 9 bases. The ends lost 6 bases at V and 0 bases at J; junction bases unmatched: 9. This CDR3 has 15 residues. The germline V gene has CDR1 DFQATT and CDR2 SNEGSKA (reference sequence). The CDR3 loop is CSAILVTGGSYEQYF. For the CDR3, the DNA is TGCAGTGCCATCCTGGTGACAGGGGGCTCCTACGAGCAGTACTTC.

This clonotype appeared many times. In DNA, the CDR3 is TGTGCCAGCAGCCATACTAACCAAGAGACCCAGTACTTC. It translates to CASSHTNQETQYF. The chain employs TRBV3-1 and TRBJ2-5, with D hard to call. The CDR3 consists of 13 residues. Trimming shortened V by 3 bases and J by 0 bases, and 5 bases separated the two germline ends. CDR1 is LGHDT and CDR2 is YNNKEL in the germline V gene (reference sequence).

The V gene is TRBV20-1, the J gene TRBJ2-2; tentative D call: TRBD2 (7 bases). Germline V gene data show CDR1 as DFQATT and CDR2 as SNEGSKA (reference sequence). The CDR3 runs to 15 residues. With 1 base removed from V and 7 bases from J, the gap between germline ends came to 16 bases. CDR3: CSARVGGRRNGELFF. The CDR3 DNA reads TGCAGTGCTAGAGTGGGGGGGCGGCGAAACGGGGAGCTGTTTTTT.

The rearrangement joins TRBV5-6 to TRBJ2-4; the match to TRBD1 covers 9 bases. Trimming removed 4 bases from V and 2 bases from J; junction bases left unmatched: 4. CDR3 length: 15 amino acids. Germline lookup yields CDR1 SGHDT and CDR2 YYEEEE. CDR3 nucleotides: TGTGCCAGCAGCAAACAGGGGGCAACCAAAAACATTCAGTACTTC. Its translation: CASSKQGATKNIQYF. The variable domain in full, with the rest retrieved from reference TRBV5-6 and TRBJ2-4, is DAGVTQSPTHLIKTRGQQVTLRCSPKSGHDTVSWYQQALGQGPQFIFQYYEEEERQRGNFPDRFSGHQFPNYSSELNVNALLLGDSALYLCASSKQGATKNIQYFGAGTRLSVL.

The genes are TRBV5-1 and TRBJ2-7; 11 bases align to TRBD2. Trimming at V came to 4 bases and at J to 6 bases, leaving 9 bases not matched to a gene. The germline V gene encodes CDR1 SGHRS and CDR2 YFSETQ. The CDR3 is made up of 15 amino acids. CDR3 coding DNA: TGCGCCAGCAGCACGGTTAGCGGGAGGGAAGGCGAGCAGTACTTC. It yields the protein CASSTVSGREGEQYF.

The chain links TRBV3-1 to TRBJ2-2; weak D call: TRBD2 (5 bases). Per germline, CDR1 LGHDT and CDR2 YNNKEL (reference sequence). With 4 bases removed from V and 0 bases from J, the gap between germline ends came to 18 bases. CDR3 length: 18 residues. Here the CDR3 reads CASSPIGLFTSNTGELFF. The DNA of the CDR3 is TGTGCCAGCAGCCCCATCGGACTGTTTACTTCGAACACCGGGGAGCTGTTTTTT.

The table lists this clonotype with a few counts. The J gene is TRBJ2-7, the V gene TRBV14, with no clear D. This CDR3 is 11 amino acids long. Trimming cost V 1 base and J 7 bases, with 5 bases left between them. CDR1 is SGHDN, CDR2 FVKESK, per germline. The CDR3 DNA reads as TGTGCCAGCAGCCAAGTGCTTGAGCAGTACTTC. The encoded protein is CASSQVLEQYF.

The sample holds many counts of this clonotype. The chain is built from TRBV7-3 and TRBJ2-3; the match to TRBD1 covers 7 bases. The CDR3 is 15 amino acids. The V gene end was trimmed by 3 bases and the J gene end by 0 bases; junction bases not matched to a gene: 3. Germline V CDR1 and CDR2: SGHTA, FQGTGA. DNA for the CDR3: TGTGCCAGCAGCTTCGACAGGGCCAGCACAGATACGCAGTATTTT. This encodes CASSFDRASTDTQYF.

Many counts were recorded for this clonotype. V usage is TRBV6-1 and J usage is TRBJ2-1; D is perhaps TRBD1 or TRBD2 (5 bases each). Germline V gene data show CDR1 as MNHNS and CDR2 as SASEGT. The CDR3 sequence is 13 residues long. Trimming removed 7 bases from V and 7 bases from J, with 14 bases in between. In DNA form, the CDR3 reads TGTGCCAGCATCCGGATTGGGGGAAATGAGCAGTTCTTC. Protein: CASIRIGGNEQFF.

The sample holds many counts of this clonotype. The V call is TRBV28, the J call TRBJ2-7, with D tentatively TRBD1 (6 bases). Looked up from germline, CDR1 is MDHEN and CDR2 is SYDVKM. The CDR3 is 13 amino acids. V lost 7 bases and J 1 base, leaving 11 bases between the germline ends. This CDR3 is CASTHRVSYEQYF. CDR3 coding DNA: TGTGCCAGCACACACAGGGTGTCCTACGAGCAGTACTTC.

This clonotype has a count of ten or more. The chain links TRBV29-1 to TRBJ1-1; possibly TRBD1 for D (5 bases). The CDR3 covers 14 residues. Germline assignment: CDR1 SQVTM and CDR2 ANQGSEA. V lost 8 bases and J lost 2, with 18 bases in between. This CDR3 is CSFHTQRDNTEAFF. CDR3 coding DNA: TGCAGCTTCCACACACAGCGGGACAACACTGAAGCTTTCTTT.

This CDR3 is CASSEYGLKETQYF. The CDR3 coding sequence is TGTGCCAGCAGTGAATACGGACTGAAAGAGACCCAGTACTTC. This chain connects TRBV6-1 to TRBJ2-5; tentative D call: TRBD2 (5 bases). The CDR3 loop spans 14 amino acids. CDR1 is MNHNS, CDR2 SASEGT, per germline. The ends were cut back, 2 bases at V and 3 bases at J, with 10 bases in the middle.

This clonotype was picked up many times. The chain joins TRBV7-3 to TRBJ2-2; D is undetermined. The germline CDR1 and CDR2 sequences are SGHTA and FQGTGA. This CDR3 spans 15 amino acids. Trimming removed 2 bases from V and 5 bases from J, with 12 bases in between. The CDR3 nucleotides read TGTGCCAGCAGCTTACAGGAAGGAGAGACCGGGGAGCTGTTTTTT. Translated: CASSLQEGETGELFF.

At least ten counts were recorded for this clonotype. In DNA form, the CDR3 reads TGTGCCAGCATCATGAACAGGGGGCTTTACGAGCAGTACTTC. It codes for CASIMNRGLYEQYF. The rearrangement links TRBV28 to TRBJ2-7; 9 bases map to TRBD1. CDR3 size: 14 residues. CDR1 and CDR2 (germline): MDHEN, SYDVKM. The junction had 8 bases not matched to a gene; V was cut back by 7 bases and J by 4 bases.

V usage is TRBV4-1 and J usage is TRBJ2-5; D is uncertain. The CDR3 is made up of 15 amino acids. Trimming stripped 4 bases from V and 1 base from J, with 13 bases between. Germline lookup yields CDR1 MGHRA and CDR2 YSYEKL. The DNA of the CDR3 is TGCGCCAGCAGCCGGGTCCCTCCCTCCCAAGAGACCCAGTACTTC. Translation: CASSRVPPSQETQYF.

This clonotype was seen only a few times. The chain combines TRBV2 with TRBJ2-7; D is ambiguous. The germline gives CDR1 SNHLY, CDR2 FYNNEI. V was trimmed by 6 bases and J by 7 bases, leaving 28 bases between them. This CDR3 contains 17 residues. The CDR3 protein is CASSQVPSIPGTREQYF. The CDR3 DNA follows: TGTGCCAGCAGCCAAGTCCCGTCCATCCCCGGAACGAGAGAGCAGTACTTC. Complete variable domain (other parts from reference TRBV2 and TRBJ2-7): EPEVTQTPSHQVTQMGQEVILRCVPISNHLYFYWYRQILGQKVEFLVSFYNNEISEKSEIFDDQFSVERPDGSNFTLKIRSTKLEDSAMYFCASSQVPSIPGTREQYFGPGTRLTVT.

On this clonotype itself: A much larger clonotype is one base distant, so this may be a read error. The V gene is TRBV7-9, the J gene TRBJ1-3; no clear D. Germline values: CDR1 SEHNR, CDR2 FQNEAQ (reference sequence). There are 15 residues in the CDR3. V lost 5 bases, J lost 5 bases, and 16 bases lay in between. CDR3 residues: CASSLPLGSRNTIYF. CDR3 nucleotides: TGTGCCAGCAGCCTCCCTTTGGGGAGTCGAAACACCATATATTTT.

This clonotype was counted between two and nine times. The chain combines TRBV7-9 with TRBJ1-2; D is uncertain. Trimming took off 5 bases at V and 4 bases at J, with 17 bases between the two ends. The CDR3 is 15 residues long. Looked up from germline, CDR1 is SEHNR and CDR2 is FQNEAQ (reference sequence). CDR3 region: CASSRREFTLYGYTF. The CDR3 nucleotides read TGTGCCAGCAGCCGCCGGGAGTTCACTCTCTATGGCTACACCTTC.

This clonotype occurred many times. The rearrangement links TRBV28 to TRBJ1-2, with TRBD1 matching 9 bases. In germline, CDR1 is MDHEN, CDR2 SYDVKM. This CDR3 contains 17 residues. J gave up 5 bases and V 6 bases, and 16 bases lay outside the gene matches. The CDR3 region is CASRTPTGGSVRYGYTF. DNA of the CDR3: TGTGCCAGCAGGACCCCGACAGGGGGTTCTGTTCGTTATGGCTACACCTTC.

This clonotype was picked up many times. The genes are TRBV5-1 and TRBJ1-2; the match to TRBD1 covers 8 bases. V was pared by 2 bases and J by 6 bases, with 15 bases of the junction left unmatched. The germline V gene encodes CDR1 SGHRS and CDR2 YFSETQ. The CDR3 is 17 residues long. CDR3 sequence reads: CASSFYPTGTGGDGYTF. CDR3 coding DNA: TGCGCCAGCAGCTTCTACCCTACTGGAACAGGGGGGGATGGCTACACCTTC. The full variable domain, completed using reference TRBV5-1 and TRBJ1-2, is KAGVTQTPRYLIKTRGQQVTLSCSPISGHRSVSWYQQTPGQGLQFLFEYFSETQRNKGNFPGRFSGRQFSNSRSEMNVSTLELGDSALYLCASSFYPTGTGGDGYTFGSGTRLTVV.